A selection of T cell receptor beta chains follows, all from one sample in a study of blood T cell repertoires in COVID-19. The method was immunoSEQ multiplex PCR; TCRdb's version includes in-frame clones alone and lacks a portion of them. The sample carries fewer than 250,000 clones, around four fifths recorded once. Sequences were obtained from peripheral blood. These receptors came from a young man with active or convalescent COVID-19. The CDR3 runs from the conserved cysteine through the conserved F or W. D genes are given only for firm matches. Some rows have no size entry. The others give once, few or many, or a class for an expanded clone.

cdr3_aa: CASSVPGVTGELFF; cdr3_nt: TGTGCCAGCAGCGTGCCGGGGGTTACGGGGGAGCTGTTTTTT; d_call: -; clone_size: -; j_call: TRBJ2-2; v_call: TRBV5-4
cdr3_aa: CASRALSNQPQHF; cdr3_nt: TGTGCCAGCAGAGCGCTGAGCAATCAGCCCCAGCATTTT; d_call: -; clone_size: -; j_call: TRBJ1-5; v_call: TRBV28
cdr3_aa: CASSPRVYNEKLFF; cdr3_nt: TGCGCCAGCAGCCCCCGGGTCTATAATGAAAAACTGTTTTTT; d_call: -; clone_size: -; j_call: TRBJ1-4; v_call: TRBV4-3
cdr3_aa: CASSQGGQVYGYTF; cdr3_nt: TGCGCCAGCAGCCAGGGGGGACAGGTGTATGGCTACACCTTC; d_call: TRBD1; clone_size: -; j_call: TRBJ1-2; v_call: TRBV4-3
cdr3_aa: CASSTGQLNTEAFF; cdr3_nt: TGCGCCAGCAGCACGGGACAGCTGAACACTGAAGCTTTCTTT; d_call: TRBD1; clone_size: few; j_call: TRBJ1-1; v_call: TRBV5-1
cdr3_aa: CASSSGGTDTQYF; cdr3_nt: TGTGCCAGCAGCTCCGGGGGTACAGATACGCAGTATTTT; d_call: -; clone_size: -; j_call: TRBJ2-3; v_call: TRBV5-4
cdr3_aa: CASSLEKDRVVGETQYF; cdr3_nt: TGTGCCAGCAGCTTAGAGAAAGACAGGGTCGTTGGAGAGACCCAGTACTTC; d_call: TRBD1; clone_size: -; j_call: TRBJ2-5; v_call: TRBV11-3
cdr3_aa: CASSPWGQPPFYNEQFF; cdr3_nt: TGCGCCAGCAGTCCATGGGGACAGCCTCCTTTCTACAATGAGCAGTTCTTC; d_call: TRBD1; clone_size: -; j_call: TRBJ2-1; v_call: TRBV23-1
cdr3_aa: CASSPRTPLAYEQYF; cdr3_nt: TGTGCCAGCTCACCCCGAACCCCTTTAGCCTACGAGCAGTACTTC; d_call: -; clone_size: -; j_call: TRBJ2-7; v_call: TRBV18
cdr3_aa: CASSLNRGGNQPQHF; cdr3_nt: TGTGCCAGCAGCCTAAACAGGGGTGGCAATCAGCCCCAGCATTTT; d_call: TRBD1; clone_size: -; j_call: TRBJ1-5; v_call: TRBV7-2
cdr3_aa: CASSQDQQLKYF; cdr3_nt: TGTGCCAGCAGCCAAGACCAACAGTTAAAGTACTTC; d_call: -; clone_size: -; j_call: TRBJ2-7; v_call: TRBV3-1/TRBV3-2
cdr3_aa: CAISEGTEQFF; cdr3_nt: TGTGCCATCAGTGAGGGCACTGAGCAGTTCTTC; d_call: -; clone_size: -; j_call: TRBJ2-1; v_call: TRBV10-3
cdr3_aa: CASSKGASGNTIYF; cdr3_nt: TGCGCCAGCAGCAAGGGGGCTTCTGGAAACACCATATATTTT; d_call: TRBD1; clone_size: -; j_call: TRBJ1-3; v_call: TRBV5-1
cdr3_aa: CASSPYIYSNQPQHF; cdr3_nt: TGTGCCAGCAGCCCTTACATTTATAGCAATCAGCCCCAGCATTTT; d_call: -; clone_size: -; j_call: TRBJ1-5; v_call: TRBV5-5
cdr3_aa: CATHGRGERGNYGYTF; cdr3_nt: TGTGCCACCCACGGGAGGGGCGAAAGGGGAAACTATGGCTACACCTTC; d_call: -; clone_size: -; j_call: TRBJ1-2; v_call: TRBV28
cdr3_aa: CASSILSGDRGYGYTF; cdr3_nt: TGTGCCAGTAGTATACTGTCGGGGGACAGGGGTTATGGCTACACCTTC; d_call: TRBD1; clone_size: -; j_call: TRBJ1-2; v_call: TRBV19
cdr3_aa: CASSPGGGYQETQYF; cdr3_nt: TGTGCCAGCAGCCCGGGGGGGGGATACCAAGAGACCCAGTACTTC; d_call: TRBD2; clone_size: -; j_call: TRBJ2-5; v_call: TRBV5-4
cdr3_aa: CASSVGTSSYTDTQYF; cdr3_nt: TGTGCCAGCAGCGTAGGGACTAGCTCTTACACAGATACGCAGTATTTT; d_call: TRBD2; clone_size: -; j_call: TRBJ2-3; v_call: TRBV9
cdr3_aa: CASVVSGQGAGNYGYTF; cdr3_nt: TGTGCCAGCGTCGTTTCGGGACAGGGGGCGGGGAACTATGGCTACACCTTC; d_call: TRBD1; clone_size: -; j_call: TRBJ1-2; v_call: TRBV2
cdr3_aa: CASIQTGVGNQPQHF; cdr3_nt: TGTGCCAGCATCCAGACAGGGGTAGGCAATCAGCCCCAGCATTTT; d_call: TRBD1; clone_size: -; j_call: TRBJ1-5; v_call: TRBV19
cdr3_aa: CASSPRLAGGSYNEQFF; cdr3_nt: TGTGCCAGCAGCCCAAGACTAGCTGGTGGGTCCTACAATGAGCAGTTCTTC; d_call: TRBD2; clone_size: -; j_call: TRBJ2-1; v_call: TRBV5-5
cdr3_aa: CASSLRRGTASGNTIYF; cdr3_nt: TGTGCCAGCAGCTTACGGCGAGGGACAGCCTCTGGAAACACCATATATTTT; d_call: TRBD1; clone_size: -; j_call: TRBJ1-3; v_call: TRBV7-9